This entry describes one T cell receptor (beta chain). No antigen is known for it. No clone much larger than this one lies a single base away; base qualities are absent. This sample stems from a study of blood T cell repertoires in COVID-19 (dated by TCRdb to about 2020). Turning to the overall study: Samples covering the acute and convalescent phases of COVID-19 were provided by collaborators in the United States, Italy and Spain. The prospective study material was composed of cDNA or gDNA derived from T cells, B-cell-depleted T cells, or PBMCs. Subjects who had been exposed to COVID-19, were actively infected with it, or had recovered from it provided the deeply sampled blood TCRbeta repertoires that made up the dataset. A freely available public database, intended as a resource for researchers studying the immune response to SARS-CoV-2, is where the repertoires were released. Samples came from the ongoing ImmuneRACE study (first 160 participants) plus 1,254 subjects from 6 global collaborators. Nearly every sample came with metadata listing a de-identified subject ID, COVID-19 status, age in years and sex. HLA class I and class II types, where available, came from metadata supplied by the sample provider rather than from assay-based typing.

Paper-wide results and their limitations: Clinical and demographic metadata were provided uncurated, with the amount varying by source and participant.

Counted from cysteine to phenylalanine, this CDR3 has 19 amino acids. The retained sequence is limited to the CDR3, 57 bases, with the frame set at the first base. Reading the germline V gene gives CDR1 LGHNA and CDR2 YSLEER. V and J are trimmed by 1 base and 4 bases, and the gene matches miss 6 bases of the junction. The immunoSEQ Assay, a bias-controlled multiplex PCR, was used to amplify TCRbeta CDR3 regions from genomic DNA. Per the original workflow: The number of nucleated cells in each sample was estimated by amplification of reference gene primers within the assay. Sequence reads were collapsed and filtered to measure the absolute abundance of every unique TCRbeta CDR3 rearrangement. For each sample, productive Simpson clonality was calculated as the square root of Simpson's diversity index across productive rearrangements. TCRdb obtained this table from immuneACCESS and retained in-frame rearrangements with V and J assigned. These tables miss some clones; where compared with another copy, unresolved V genes account for less than half of the shortfall, and the remainder is unexplained. V and J calls and clone size are given by that table; D and trimming were obtained from the DNA. This sample comprises about 370,000 clones, about 89% of them detected only once. The ten largest clonotypes hold approximately 3% of the sample.

At one collaborating source in Seattle, patients were enrolled during active infection and were followed longitudinally through the course of disease. Each collaborating institution followed its own protocols to collect whole blood in K2EDTA tubes. For TCRbeta analysis, collaborators shipped samples as frozen whole blood, isolated PBMCs, or DNA extracted from either of those sample types. The clonotype originates from a young woman with COVID-19, enrolled during active disease. The V and J segments used are TRBV4-3 and TRBJ2-2, and 16 junctional nucleotides match TRBD2. Sequencing was performed on peripheral blood. The DNA reads TGCGCCAGCAGCCAAGCGGGACTAGCGGGAGGGCCGAGCACCGGGGAGCTGTTTTTT. Translated, it reads CASSQAGLAGGPSTGELFF.